This TCR beta chain was observed in a study of OX40 agonist ivuxolimab in advanced cancers. Note on this clone: Its antigen is currently unknown.

The CDR3 length is 14 residues. Trimming took 4 bases from V and 7 from J; bases not matched to a gene: 10. Germline assignment: CDR1 SGHRS and CDR2 YFSETQ. The protocol was immunoSEQ multiplex PCR, while the TCRdb copy is restricted to in-frame clones and leaves out a portion. The sample includes about 90,000 clones, more than 80% of them seen just once. Study-wide results and caveats: Circulating CD4+ and CD8+ T cells showed clonal expansion by week 6 at 0.1 to 3.0 mg/kg.

J is TRBJ1-2 and V is TRBV5-1; 7 positions agree with TRBD1. The TCR originated in an adult with an advanced solid tumor such as melanoma, head and neck, liver or kidney cancer. The input for sequencing was CD4+ or CD8+ T cells sorted from blood, taken in a trial of the OX40 agonist ivuxolimab. CDR3 in DNA: TGCGCCAGCAGCCTAGATCGACAGGGCGGTGGCTACACCTTC. Its translation is CASSLDRQGGGYTF.